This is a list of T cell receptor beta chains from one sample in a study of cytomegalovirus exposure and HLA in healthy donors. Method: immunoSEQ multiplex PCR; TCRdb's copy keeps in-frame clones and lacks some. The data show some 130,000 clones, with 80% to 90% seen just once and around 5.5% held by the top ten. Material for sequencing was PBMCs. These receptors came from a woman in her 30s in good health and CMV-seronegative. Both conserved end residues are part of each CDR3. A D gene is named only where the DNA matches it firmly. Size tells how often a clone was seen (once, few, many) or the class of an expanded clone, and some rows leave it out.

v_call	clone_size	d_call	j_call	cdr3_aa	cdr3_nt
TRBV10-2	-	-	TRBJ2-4	CASSTARVGAAKNIQYF	TGCGCCAGCAGTACCGCGCGGGTGGGGGCTGCCAAAAACATTCAGTACTTC
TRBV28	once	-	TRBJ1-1	CASSLVGGTEAFF	TGTGCCAGCAGTTTGGTAGGGGGCACTGAAGCTTTCTTT
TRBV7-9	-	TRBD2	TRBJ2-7	CSSSSGLDSYEQYF	TGTTCCAGCAGCTCGGGACTAGACTCCTACGAGCAGTACTTC
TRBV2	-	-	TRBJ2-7	CASSPSRGGGEQYF	TGTGCCAGCAGCCCCTCTCGAGGGGGTGGGGAGCAGTACTTC
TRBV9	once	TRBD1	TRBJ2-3	CASSTRTGIGDTQYF	TGTGCCAGCAGCACTAGGACAGGGATAGGGGATACGCAGTATTTT
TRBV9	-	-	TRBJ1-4	CASSGSATNEKLFF	TGTGCCAGCAGCGGTAGTGCAACTAATGAAAAACTGTTTTTT
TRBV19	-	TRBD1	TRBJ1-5	CASSTTGQGNQPQHF	TGTGCCAGTAGTACCACGGGACAGGGGAATCAGCCCCAGCATTTT
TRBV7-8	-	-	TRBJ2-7	CASSLAGGLSYEQYF	TGTGCCAGCAGCTTAGCTGGCGGGCTTTCCTACGAGCAGTACTTC
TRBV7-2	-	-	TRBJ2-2	CASSSGHTNTGELFF	TGTGCCAGCAGCTCGGGTCATACGAACACCGGGGAGCTGTTTTTT
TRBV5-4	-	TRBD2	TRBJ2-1	CASSLGLAGSYNEQFF	TGTGCCAGCAGCCTGGGACTAGCGGGATCCTACAATGAGCAGTTCTTC
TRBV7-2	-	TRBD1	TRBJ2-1	CASSRWDRSLVFSYNEQFF	TGTGCCAGCAGCCGCTGGGACAGGAGCTTAGTCTTCTCCTACAATGAGCAGTTCTTC
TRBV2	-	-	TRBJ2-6	CASRGAGAFGANVLTF	TGTGCCAGCAGGGGGGCGGGGGCTTTTGGGGCCAACGTCCTGACTTTC
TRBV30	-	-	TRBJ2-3	CAWSGANMDTQYF	TGTGCCTGGAGTGGGGCGAATATGGATACGCAGTATTTT
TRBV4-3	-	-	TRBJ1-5	CASSQGTEGNQPQHF	TGCGCCAGCAGCCAAGGGACAGAAGGCAATCAGCCCCAGCATTTT
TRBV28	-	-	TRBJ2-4	CASSSTGRGDIQYF	TGTGCCAGCAGTTCAACAGGGCGAGGGGACATTCAGTACTTC
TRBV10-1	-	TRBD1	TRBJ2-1	CASTWTGAGSYNEQFF	TGCGCCAGCACCTGGACAGGAGCTGGATCCTACAATGAGCAGTTCTTC
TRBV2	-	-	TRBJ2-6	CASSEYWVQRVATF	TGTGCCAGCAGTGAATATTGGGTGCAGCGTGTAGCAACTTTC
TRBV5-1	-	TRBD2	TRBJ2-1	CASSYGLAGESSYNEQFF	TGCGCCAGCAGCTATGGACTAGCGGGAGAGAGCTCCTACAATGAGCAGTTCTTC
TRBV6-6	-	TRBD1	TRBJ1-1	CASRNRGLLNTEAFF	TGTGCCAGCAGAAACAGGGGGCTATTGAACACTGAAGCTTTCTTT
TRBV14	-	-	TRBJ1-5	CASSRGRGQPQHF	TGTGCCAGCAGCAGAGGGAGAGGACAGCCCCAGCATTTT
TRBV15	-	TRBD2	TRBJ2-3	CATSRDKASGVHTQYF	TGTGCCACCAGCAGGGACAAGGCTAGCGGAGTTCATACGCAGTATTTT
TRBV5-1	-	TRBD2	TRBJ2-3	CASSLVGASGGTRTDTQYF	TGCGCCAGCAGCTTGGTGGGCGCTAGCGGGGGGACCCGCACAGATACGCAGTATTTT
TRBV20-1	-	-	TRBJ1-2	CSANINYGYTF	TGCAGTGCCAACATTAACTATGGCTACACCTTC
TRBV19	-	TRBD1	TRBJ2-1	CASSQWDRGANEQFF	TGTGCCAGTAGCCAATGGGACAGGGGAGCTAATGAGCAGTTCTTC
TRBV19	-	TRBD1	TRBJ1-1	CASSIGWTGGTEAFF	TGTGCCAGTAGTATCGGGTGGACAGGGGGCACTGAAGCTTTCTTT
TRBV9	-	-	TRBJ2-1	CASSVGSTPYNEQFF	TGTGCCAGCAGCGTAGGTTCTACCCCTTACAATGAGCAGTTCTTC
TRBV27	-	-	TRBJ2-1	CASSPRGLSSYNEQFF	TGTGCCAGCAGTCCCCGGGGGTTGAGCTCCTACAATGAGCAGTTCTTC
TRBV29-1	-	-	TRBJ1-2	CSVERSRGAGYTF	TGCAGCGTTGAAAGGTCGCGGGGTGCTGGCTACACCTTC
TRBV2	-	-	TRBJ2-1	CASSEGPSRGSASYNEQFF	TGTGCCAGCAGTGAAGGACCTTCCAGAGGGAGTGCCTCCTACAATGAGCAGTTCTTC
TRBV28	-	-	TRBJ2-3	CASGPAGQGVDTQYF	TGTGCCAGCGGGCCTGCGGGGCAGGGGGTGGATACGCAGTATTTT
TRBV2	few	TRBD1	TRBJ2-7	CASRGQGAYEQYF	TGTGCCAGCAGGGGTCAGGGGGCCTACGAGCAGTACTTC
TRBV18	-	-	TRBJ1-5	CASSPQAGPNQPQHF	TGTGCCAGCTCACCACAGGCAGGCCCCAATCAGCCCCAGCATTTT
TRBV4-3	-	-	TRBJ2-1	CASSQHRGGEQFF	TGCGCCAGCAGCCAGCATAGGGGGGGAGAGCAGTTCTTC
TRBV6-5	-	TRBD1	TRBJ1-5	CASSGQGHNQPQHF	TGTGCCAGCAGCGGACAGGGCCACAATCAGCCCCAGCATTTT
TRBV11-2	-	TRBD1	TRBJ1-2	CASSSPTGVYGYTF	TGTGCCAGCAGCTCCCCGACAGGGGTTTATGGCTACACCTTC
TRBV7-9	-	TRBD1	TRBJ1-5	CAVGGQGGGNQPQHF	TGTGCCGTAGGAGGGCAGGGGGGCGGCAATCAGCCCCAGCATTTT
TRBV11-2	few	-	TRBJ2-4	CASSLGGASKNIQYF	TGTGCCAGCAGCTTAGGGGGCGCGTCCAAAAACATTCAGTACTTC
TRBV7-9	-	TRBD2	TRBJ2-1	CASGLTSGRTHEQFF	TGTGCCAGCGGACTGACTAGCGGGAGAACACATGAGCAGTTCTTC
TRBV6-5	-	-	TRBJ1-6	CASSYSGLRYSPLHF	TGTGCCAGCAGTTACTCGGGACTCCGCTACTCACCCCTCCACTTT
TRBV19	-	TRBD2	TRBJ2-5	CASSTPPPSSGGTRTQYF	TGTGCCAGTAGTACACCCCCCCCCTCCAGCGGGGGAACGAGGACCCAGTACTTC
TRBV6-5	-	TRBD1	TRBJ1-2	CASSSGQGHGYTF	TGTGCCAGCAGTTCGGGACAGGGGCACGGCTACACCTTC
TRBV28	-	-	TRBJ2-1	CASSRKFRRSYNEQFF	TGTGCCAGCAGCAGAAAATTCCGGAGATCCTACAATGAGCAGTTCTTC
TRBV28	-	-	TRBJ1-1	CAIDLIQGAGDTEAFF	TGTGCCATCGACCTCATACAGGGAGCAGGGGACACTGAAGCTTTCTTT
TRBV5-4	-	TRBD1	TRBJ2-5	CASSLDRGAKTQYF	TGTGCCAGCAGCTTGGACAGGGGTGCGAAGACCCAGTACTTC
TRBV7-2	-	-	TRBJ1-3	CASSLGRLGSGNTIYF	TGTGCCAGCAGCTTAGGGCGGTTAGGCTCTGGAAACACCATATATTTT
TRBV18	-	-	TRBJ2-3	CASSRAAGTDTQYF	TGTGCCAGCTCACGGGCTGCTGGGACAGATACGCAGTATTTT
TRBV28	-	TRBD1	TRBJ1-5	CASSPGQGTEPQHF	TGTGCCAGCAGTCCGGGACAGGGGACAGAGCCCCAGCATTTT
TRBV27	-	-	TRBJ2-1	CASSLRATPYNEQFF	TGTGCCAGCAGTTTGCGGGCTACTCCCTACAATGAGCAGTTCTTC
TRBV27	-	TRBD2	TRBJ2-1	CASSLVLAGGPLYNEQFF	TGTGCCAGCAGTTTGGTACTAGCGGGAGGGCCCCTCTACAATGAGCAGTTCTTC
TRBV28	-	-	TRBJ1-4	CASSFVPVAGRLNEKLFF	TGTGCCAGCAGTTTTGTCCCGGTCGCGGGTCGACTTAATGAAAAACTGTTTTTT
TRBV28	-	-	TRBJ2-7	CASRPGSYEQYF	TGTGCCAGCAGGCCCGGTTCGTACGAGCAGTACTTC
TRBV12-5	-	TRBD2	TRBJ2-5	CASGFSTGSGSKETQYF	TGTGCTAGTGGTTTCAGCACAGGTAGCGGGAGCAAAGAGACCCAGTACTTC
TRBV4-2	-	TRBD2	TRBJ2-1	CASSQDLAAGVVNEQFF	TGTGCCAGCAGCCAAGATCTGGCGGCGGGAGTGGTTAATGAGCAGTTCTTC